This T cell receptor (beta chain) is drawn from a study of graft-versus-host responses after intestinal transplantation. Study information: Each transplant was multivisceral, liver-intestinal, or isolated intestinal. Study observations and caveats: The recipient marrow held GvH clones, and some of them showed up first in ileum or blood. Some patients had graft-donor T cell macrochimerism, and their allografts showed high graft-versus-host to host-versus-graft clonal ratios. After transplant, early declines in HvG clones were associated with peak levels of circulating GvH clones.

Unmatched junction bases numbered 11, after V lost 5 bases and J lost 7 bases. The germline gives CDR1 MDHEN, CDR2 SYDVKM. This CDR3 has 16 amino acids. Sequencing was performed with immunoSEQ multiplex PCR; in TCRdb, only in-frame clones are kept and a portion is missing. The sample carries fewer than 20,000 clones, approximately 95% recorded once. Worth noting for this clone: Its antigen remains unidentified.

The chain combines TRBV28 with TRBJ2-1; TRBD1 matches at 10 bases. This TCR derives from a human patient who received an intestinal transplant, so some T cells may come from the graft donor. The sample in question was PBMCs, obtained 23 days after intestinal transplant. The CDR3 is CASSPEDRGVGNEQFF. CDR3 DNA sequence: TGTGCCAGCAGTCCAGAGGACAGGGGGGTTGGGAATGAGCAGTTCTTC.